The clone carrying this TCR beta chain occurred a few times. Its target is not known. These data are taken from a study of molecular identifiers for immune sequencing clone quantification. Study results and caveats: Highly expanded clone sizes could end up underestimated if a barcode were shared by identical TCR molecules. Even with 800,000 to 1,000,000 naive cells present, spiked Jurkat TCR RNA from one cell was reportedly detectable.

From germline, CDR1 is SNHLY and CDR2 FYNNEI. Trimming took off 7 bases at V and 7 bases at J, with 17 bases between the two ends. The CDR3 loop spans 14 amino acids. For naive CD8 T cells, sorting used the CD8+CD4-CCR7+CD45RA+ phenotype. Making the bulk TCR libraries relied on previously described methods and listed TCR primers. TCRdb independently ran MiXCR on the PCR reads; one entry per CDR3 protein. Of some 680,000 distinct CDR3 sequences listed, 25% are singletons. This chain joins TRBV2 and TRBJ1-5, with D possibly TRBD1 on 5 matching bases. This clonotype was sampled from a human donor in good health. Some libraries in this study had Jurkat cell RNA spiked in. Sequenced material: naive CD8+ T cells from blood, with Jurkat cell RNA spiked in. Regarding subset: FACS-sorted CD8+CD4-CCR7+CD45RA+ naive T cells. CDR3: CASKVLGPGQPQHF. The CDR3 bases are TGTGCCAGCAAAGTATTGGGGCCTGGGCAGCCCCAGCATTTT.